This TCR beta chain was observed in a study of shared clonotypes between healthy human individuals. Across the whole study: The plates for each donor numbered three CD4 naive, three CD4 memory, two CD8 naive and one CD8 memory.

This CDR3 has 13 amino acids. V lost 6 bases to trimming and J lost 4 bases; unmatched junction nucleotides: 5. Per the germline V gene, CDR1 is WSHSY and CDR2 is SAAADI. Points from the study as a whole: Sorted-subset samples were not fully sequenced, rarefaction indicated.

Each subset's genomic DNA was shared equally among a number of immunoSEQ plates. Sorted-subset replicate PCRs used approximately 200 ng of genomic DNA. This amount corresponded to 33,000 or so T cell genomes. Sequenced by immunoSEQ multiplex PCR; TCRdb stores in-frame clones only, minus some. The repertoire holds about 690,000 clones, 80% to 95% seen once, with 34% in the top ten. As to this clone: Antigen unknown.

The chain recombines TRBV10-2 with TRBJ1-2; 7 bases line up with TRBD1. The TCR originated in a man younger than 30 in good health. Some clones in this sample may be carry-over from other donors' samples. The sequencing sample was made of memory CD8+ T cells from PBMCs. The subset: CD45RO+ cells pooled with CCR7-negative TemRA cells. CDR3 residues: CASRGQSVYGYTF. The CDR3 nucleotides read TGCGCCAGCAGGGGACAGTCTGTCTATGGCTACACCTTC.